Listed below are T cell receptor beta chains from one sample, sequenced in a study of cytomegalovirus exposure and HLA in healthy donors. The method was immunoSEQ multiplex PCR; TCRdb's version includes in-frame clones alone and lacks a portion of them. Among approximately 150,000 clones, about 64% were seen once, and the ten largest hold approximately 1.5%. Sequenced: PBMCs. Source of these receptors: a man aged 50 to 60 in good health and CMV-seronegative. Each CDR3 is given with its conserved first and last residue. D genes are given only for firm matches. Clone size, where shown, is once, few, many, or a class for clones that have expanded.

size | J | V | D | DNA | CDR3
NA | TRBJ1-2 | TRBV12-5 | TRBD1 | TGTGCTAGTGGTCTTACAGGGGTACATGGCTACACCTTC | CASGLTGVHGYTF
once | TRBJ1-2 | TRBV10-1 | NA | TGCGCCAGCAGGCGGGTCTCGGGGTATGACTACACCTTC | CASRRVSGYDYTF
NA | TRBJ2-3 | TRBV9 | NA | TGTGCCAGCAGCCCATCACTAGCTAACACAGATACGCAGTATTTT | CASSPSLANTDTQYF
NA | TRBJ1-4 | TRBV5-1 | TRBD1 | TGCGCCAGCAGCTTGGGTGGGACAGCTATCGAAAAACTGTTTTTT | CASSLGGTAIEKLFF
few | TRBJ1-1 | TRBV6-5 | TRBD1 | TGTGCCAGCAGTTATAGGGGGCTGAACACTGAAGCTTTCTTT | CASSYRGLNTEAFF
few | TRBJ1-1 | TRBV29-1 | NA | TGCAGCGTTGGACAGTTGAACACTGAAGCTTTCTTT | CSVGQLNTEAFF
once | TRBJ1-5 | TRBV15 | NA | TGTGCCACCAGCAGGAATCCGGCAAGGGGTAGCAATCAGCCCCAGCATTTT | CATSRNPARGSNQPQHF
NA | TRBJ2-7 | TRBV5-1 | NA | TGCGCCAGCAGCTTGCTTGTTCGGGTTATCGGGATGGCGGAAACCTACGAGCAGTACTTC | CASSLLVRVIGMAETYEQYF
NA | TRBJ1-5 | TRBV7-9 | TRBD1 | TGTGCCAGCAGCTTAGACAGGGGGCCGGGCAATCAGCCCCAGCATTTT | CASSLDRGPGNQPQHF
NA | TRBJ2-3 | TRBV19 | TRBD1 | TGTGCCAGTAGTATCACGGGACAGAGGCCAGATACGCAGTATTTT | CASSITGQRPDTQYF
NA | TRBJ2-7 | TRBV5-5 | TRBD1 | TGTGCCAGCAGCTACCGGGACAGTAGGGGCTACGAGCAGTACTTC | CASSYRDSRGYEQYF
NA | TRBJ2-7 | TRBV5-1 | TRBD2 | TGCGCCAGCAGCTTGGGCCCTAGCGGGGGGTCCTCCTACGAGCAGTACTTC | CASSLGPSGGSSYEQYF
NA | TRBJ2-6 | TRBV28 | NA | TGTGCCAGCAGCTTACGACTGAGGGTCCCTGGGGCCAACGTCCTGACTTTC | CASSLRLRVPGANVLTF
NA | TRBJ2-7 | TRBV28 | TRBD1 | TGTGCCAGCAGTATACAGGGGTTAACACCCGAGCAGTACTTC | CASSIQGLTPEQYF
NA | TRBJ2-2 | TRBV19 | TRBD1 | TGTGCCAGTAGTAGATCAGGGGGCGCAGGTATCGGGGAGCTGTTTTTT | CASSRSGGAGIGELFF
NA | TRBJ1-1 | TRBV6-5 | TRBD1 | TGTGCCAGCAGTTACCGGACAGGAACCACTGAAGCTTTCTTT | CASSYRTGTTEAFF
NA | TRBJ2-7 | TRBV7-6 | TRBD2 | TGTGCCAGCAGCTCCCGGGACTTAGCGGGCGAGCAGTACTTC | CASSSRDLAGEQYF
few | TRBJ2-2 | TRBV9 | NA | TGTGCCAGCAGCGTAGTGGGGGGGCCCCTGTTTTTT | CASSVVGGPLFF
NA | TRBJ1-2 | TRBV15 | TRBD1 | TGTGCCACCAGCAGGGACAGGGCAGGCTATGGCTACACCTTC | CATSRDRAGYGYTF
NA | TRBJ1-5 | TRBV19 | NA | TGTGCCAGTAGTACCAGGACAGATCAGCCCCAGCATTTT | CASSTRTDQPQHF
NA | TRBJ1-6 | TRBV4-2 | NA | TGTGCCAGCGGAAACGGGGATGGTAATTCACCCCTCCACTTT | CASGNGDGNSPLHF
NA | TRBJ1-1 | TRBV6-5 | TRBD1 | TGTGCCAGCACCACAGGGGGCGCCTACACTGAAGCTTTCTTT | CASTTGGAYTEAFF
NA | TRBJ2-5 | TRBV11-1 | TRBD1 | TGTGCCAGCAGCCATTCTACAGGGGTAGGACCGGAGGAGACCCAGTACTTC | CASSHSTGVGPEETQYF
NA | TRBJ2-7 | TRBV12-2 | NA | TGTGCAAGTCGCTTACCCATTAGGGGGGGCTCCTACGAGCAGTACTTC | CASRLPIRGGSYEQYF
once | TRBJ1-4 | TRBV5-1 | NA | TGCGCCAGCATGGGAGGGGGTGCAACTAATGAAAAACTGTTTTTT | CASMGGGATNEKLFF
NA | TRBJ2-2 | TRBV7-6 | TRBD1 | TGTGCCAGCAGCTCTTCGCCTTTGGGACAGGGGGCCCTTGGGGAGCTGTTTTTT | CASSSSPLGQGALGELFF
NA | TRBJ2-1 | TRBV4-1 | TRBD2 | TGCGCCAGCAGCCAACGGACTAGCAACAATGAGCAGTTCTTC | CASSQRTSNNEQFF
NA | TRBJ2-1 | TRBV18 | TRBD1 | TGTGCCAGCTCCCCCGGGACAGGGGGCCTGGGTGAGCAGTTCTTC | CASSPGTGGLGEQFF
NA | TRBJ2-1 | TRBV7-3 | TRBD2 | TGTGCCAGCAGCTTAGAACTAGCGCAGGACAATGAGCAGTTCTTC | CASSLELAQDNEQFF
few | TRBJ2-1 | TRBV5-6 | TRBD2 | TGTGCCAGCAGCTTTACGGGGGGGGGACCCTACAATGAGCAGTTCTTC | CASSFTGGGPYNEQFF
NA | TRBJ2-1 | TRBV5-1 | NA | TGCGCCAGCAGCAACGCCGGTAGCTCCTACAATGAGCAGTTCTTC | CASSNAGSSYNEQFF
NA | TRBJ2-3 | TRBV4-1 | TRBD1 | TGCGCCAGCAGCTCGGGACAGAACACAGATACGCAGTATTTT | CASSSGQNTDTQYF
few | TRBJ1-2 | TRBV18 | TRBD1 | TGTGCCAGCTCACCAGAGGGGGCGGAAGCTAACTATGGCTACACCTTC | CASSPEGAEANYGYTF
once | TRBJ2-1 | TRBV11-2 | TRBD2 | TGTGCCAGCAGCTTTGGACTAGCGGGGCTTAACCAGTTCTTC | CASSFGLAGLNQFF
NA | TRBJ1-1 | TRBV28 | NA | TGTGCCAGCAGTCATGATCGGCAGGGCTCCGAAGCTTTCTTT | CASSHDRQGSEAFF
once | TRBJ1-1 | TRBV5-1 | TRBD1 | TGCGCCAGCAGCTTGGGCAGGGGGACGAACACTGAAGCTTTCTTT | CASSLGRGTNTEAFF
once | TRBJ1-2 | TRBV5-4 | NA | TGTGCCAGCAGCTTGGAGGGGGGAGGGTATGGCTACACCTTC | CASSLEGGGYGYTF
few | TRBJ2-1 | TRBV5-6 | TRBD1 | TGTGCCAGCAGCTTGTCAGGGGGCAGGGTCTATGAGCAGTTCTTC | CASSLSGGRVYEQFF
NA | TRBJ1-2 | TRBV28 | TRBD1 | TGTGCCAGCAGTTTTGCGACGGACAGGGGGCATGGCTACACCTTC | CASSFATDRGHGYTF
NA | TRBJ2-1 | TRBV5-4 | NA | TGTGCCAGCAGCTGGGGAGGTAATGAGCAGTTCTTC | CASSWGGNEQFF
few | TRBJ2-3 | TRBV5-8 | TRBD2 | TGTGCCAGCAGCTTGGGGGGTACTAGCGGGGGAAAGGATACGCAGTATTTT | CASSLGGTSGGKDTQYF
NA | TRBJ1-3 | TRBV5-6 | NA | TGTGCCAGCAGCTTTCGAGCTCTCCAGGGTGGAAACACCATATATTTT | CASSFRALQGGNTIYF
NA | TRBJ1-1 | TRBV10-1 | TRBD1 | TGCGCCAGCAGCGGTGGACAGGGGGCGCGTAGAGCTGAAGCTTTCTTT | CASSGGQGARRAEAFF
NA | TRBJ2-7 | TRBV5-1 | TRBD2 | TGCGCCAGCAGCTTGGCCGGGACTAGCGGTAACGAGCAGTACTTC | CASSLAGTSGNEQYF
NA | TRBJ1-2 | TRBV6-1 | NA | TGTGCCAGCTACCCGGGGGGCCATCGCCGTGGCTACACCTTC | CASYPGGHRRGYTF
NA | TRBJ1-2 | TRBV2 | NA | TGTGCCAGCAGTGACTTCGGAGTTAACTATGGCTACACCTTC | CASSDFGVNYGYTF
NA | TRBJ2-3 | TRBV19 | TRBD1 | TGTGCCAGTACCCTGGGGACAGGGGGCATAGATACGCAGTATTTT | CASTLGTGGIDTQYF
NA | TRBJ1-5 | TRBV6-1 | NA | TGTGCCAGCAGGGTACAGGGTCGGCAGCCCCAGCATTTT | CASRVQGRQPQHF
NA | TRBJ2-2 | TRBV7-9 | NA | TGTGCCAGCAGCGAACCGGGACTCGTGAACACCGGGGAGCTGTTTTTT | CASSEPGLVNTGELFF
few | TRBJ1-1 | TRBV5-6 | NA | TGTGCCAGCACCGGGCCAGGGGAAGCTTTCTTT | CASTGPGEAFF
few | TRBJ2-2 | TRBV7-9 | TRBD1 | TGTGCCAGCAGCTTCGGGACAGGGCGGAACACCGGGGAGCTGTTTTTT | CASSFGTGRNTGELFF
NA | TRBJ2-5 | TRBV5-5 | TRBD2 | TGTGCCAGCAGCCTGACTAGCGGGGGGGCGTTTGTTGAGACCCAGTACTTC | CASSLTSGGAFVETQYF
NA | TRBJ1-1 | TRBV29-1 | NA | TGCAGCCATGAGAGACAGGTTTTGAACACTGAAGCTTTCTTT | CSHERQVLNTEAFF
NA | TRBJ2-5 | TRBV5-1 | TRBD1 | TGCGCCAGCAGCTCGTTGACAGGGGTAGGGGAGACCCAGTACTTC | CASSSLTGVGETQYF
NA | TRBJ1-6 | TRBV9 | NA | TGTGCCAGCAGCGTAGGGGGCCCGGCGGAACTGTATAATTCACCCCTCCACTTT | CASSVGGPAELYNSPLHF
few | TRBJ2-3 | TRBV7-9 | NA | TGTGCCAGCAGCCTCTCCTCCACAGATACGCAGTATTTT | CASSLSSTDTQYF
NA | TRBJ1-1 | TRBV21-1 | NA | TGTGCCAGCAGCATAAAAACCGAGGGACAGCTGAACACTGAAGCTTTCTTT | CASSIKTEGQLNTEAFF
few | TRBJ2-3 | TRBV2 | TRBD2 | TGTGCCAGCAATGAGCGGGGGGGTGCAGATACGCAGTATTTT | CASNERGGADTQYF
NA | TRBJ1-5 | TRBV18 | NA | TGTGCCAGCTCACTCGACAGGAGCAATCAGCCCCAGCATTTT | CASSLDRSNQPQHF